This T cell receptor (beta chain) was documented in a study of post-analysis software for immune sequencing data. Study information: Progressive-relapsing, secondary progressive and relapsing-remitting multiple sclerosis were among the disease courses included.

This clonotype was seen a few times. Its specificity is not known. Regarding the study as a whole: There were five TRBV segments more frequent in patients than controls, and TRBV5-6, TRBV5-1 and TRBV20-1 were among them. Batch-mates among the samples co-clustered strongly by F measure. Compared against controls, patients with multiple sclerosis displayed significantly lower normalized Chao1 diversity.

Included in the TCR beta cDNA libraries were unique molecular identifiers. TCRdb re-derived calls from the PCR reads in MiXCR, one entry per CDR3 protein. The sample holds fewer than 850,000 distinct CDR3 sequences; about 45% are singletons and the top ten take roughly 4.9%. V gave up 2 bases and J gave up 1 base, with 9 bases separating them. Per germline, CDR1 MGHDK and CDR2 SYGVNS. The CDR3 runs 16 residues. The chain is built from TRBV25-1 and TRBJ2-6, with D perhaps TRBD2 (6 bases). The sequenced sample consisted of blood. The origin of this receptor is a girl aged 5-17 years with multiple sclerosis. The CDR3 DNA is TGTGCCAGCAGTGAAAAACTAGCTTCTGGGGCCAACGTCCTGACTTTC. Translating gives CASSEKLASGANVLTF.